The rows below give T cell receptor beta chains drawn from one sample of a study of PD-L1 blockade in urothelial cancer. Data came from immunoSEQ multiplex PCR; TCRdb stores just in-frame clones and leaves some out. The sample carries around 43,000 clones, 70% to 90% recorded once. Sample: PBMCs, taken around atezolizumab (anti-PD-L1) treatment. These receptors came from a donor older than 35 with urothelial cancer. Each CDR3 is given with its conserved first and last residue. The D gene is left open where the match is weak. Some rows mark clone size as missing; the rest say once, few, many or name a class of expanded clone.

>-|TRBJ1-4|TRBV18|-
CASSPPGTNNEKLFF
TGTGCCAGCTCACCCCCAGGAACCAATAATGAAAAACTGTTTTTT
>-|TRBJ1-1|TRBV11-2|-
CASSLEVGGTEAFF
TGTGCCAGCAGCTTAGAGGTGGGGGGCACTGAAGCTTTCTTT
>-|TRBJ1-4|TRBV28|-
CASSTDSFNEKLFF
TGTGCCAGCAGTACGGACAGCTTTAATGAAAAACTGTTTTTT
>-|TRBJ1-2|TRBV7-2|-
CASSLSRAGGYTF
TGTGCCAGCAGCTTATCCAGGGCTGGTGGCTACACCTTC
>-|TRBJ1-1|TRBV7-2|TRBD1
CASSPDRVGMNTEAFF
TGTGCCAGCAGCCCAGACAGGGTGGGGATGAACACTGAAGCTTTCTTT
>-|TRBJ2-1|TRBV29-1|-
CSVEVVTRQFF
TGCAGCGTTGAAGTGGTTACGCGGCAGTTCTTC
>-|TRBJ2-1|TRBV19|TRBD2
CASSTLAGGPRRAYNEQFF
TGTGCCAGTAGTACACTAGCGGGAGGGCCCCGTCGGGCCTACAATGAGCAGTTCTTC
>-|TRBJ1-1|TRBV6-5|-
CASTRVRGNTEAFF
TGTGCCAGCACCCGTGTACGGGGGAACACTGAAGCTTTCTTT
>-|TRBJ2-2|TRBV7-3|TRBD2
CASSLTGLAGGPNTGELFF
TGTGCCAGCAGCTTAACGGGACTAGCGGGAGGGCCCAACACCGGGGAGCTGTTTTTT
>once|TRBJ2-7|TRBV11-3|TRBD1
CASSLGPHDRGLSGSYEQYF
TGTGCCAGCAGCTTAGGGCCCCATGACAGGGGCCTGAGTGGCTCCTACGAGCAGTACTTC
>-|TRBJ1-3|TRBV6-5|-
CASTHPGGNTIYF
TGTGCCAGCACCCACCCCGGGGGAAACACCATATATTTT
>-|TRBJ1-5|TRBV7-9|-
CASSPIGRDQPQHF
TGTGCCAGCAGCCCAATTGGGCGGGATCAGCCCCAGCATTTT
>-|TRBJ1-1|TRBV19|-
CASSSIPNTEAFF
TGTGCCAGTAGCTCTATACCGAACACTGAAGCTTTCTTT
>-|TRBJ2-5|TRBV7-2|TRBD1
CASSFTGDETQYF
TGTGCCAGCAGCTTCACAGGGGACGAGACCCAGTACTTC
>-|TRBJ1-1|TRBV7-2|TRBD1
CASRKDRGRLNTEAFF
TGTGCCAGCAGGAAGGACAGGGGAAGGCTGAACACTGAAGCTTTCTTT
>-|TRBJ1-3|TRBV7-2|-
CASRSGGNTIYF
TGTGCCAGCAGGTCGGGGGGAAACACCATATATTTT
>-|TRBJ2-1|TRBV6-4|TRBD1
CASSPTGRSYNEQFF
TGTGCCAGCAGTCCGACAGGGCGCTCCTACAATGAGCAGTTCTTC
>-|TRBJ2-5|TRBV5-4|-
CASSPRGRGNQETQYF
TGTGCCAGCAGCCCCCGGGGGCGGGGGAACCAAGAGACCCAGTACTTC
>-|TRBJ2-7|TRBV7-9|-
CASRGAEGGLFYEQYF
TGTGCCAGCCGGGGGGCTGAGGGAGGCCTCTTCTACGAGCAGTACTTC
>-|TRBJ2-7|TRBV7-2|-
CASSLAAASVAYEQYF
TGTGCCAGCAGCTTAGCGGCGGCTAGCGTCGCCTACGAGCAGTACTTC
>few|TRBJ1-1|TRBV19|-
CASNGEVRGTEAFF
TGTGCCAGTAATGGGGAAGTAAGGGGGACTGAAGCTTTCTTT
>-|TRBJ2-7|TRBV10-2|TRBD1
CATTDRDYEQYF
TGCGCCACCACCGACAGGGACTACGAGCAGTACTTC
>-|TRBJ1-4|TRBV5-5|-
CASSPDIYFEKLFF
TGTGCCAGCAGCCCGGACATTTACTTTGAAAAACTGTTTTTT
>-|TRBJ1-2|TRBV9|-
CASTPTTRPDYGYTF
TGTGCCAGCACCCCGACGACAAGGCCGGACTATGGCTACACCTTC
>-|TRBJ2-7|TRBV6-8|-
CASSSPSTKGSYEQYF
TGTGCCAGCAGTTCCCCATCGACAAAGGGGTCCTACGAGCAGTACTTC
>-|TRBJ2-3|TRBV19|-
CASAPFSTDTQYF
TGTGCCAGTGCCCCTTTTAGTACAGATACGCAGTATTTT
>-|TRBJ2-5|TRBV2|TRBD2
CASSDWLAGQTQYF
TGTGCCAGCAGTGACTGGCTAGCGGGCCAGACCCAGTACTTC
>-|TRBJ1-2|TRBV7-2|-
CASSLEIRGGYGYTF
TGTGCCAGCAGCTTGGAAATTAGGGGGGGGTATGGCTACACCTTC
>-|TRBJ2-3|TRBV5-6|-
CASSLRGTDTQYF
TGTGCCAGCAGCCTCAGGGGCACAGATACGCAGTATTTT
>-|TRBJ2-7|TRBV5-1|TRBD1
CASSLGQGESYEQYF
TGCGCCAGCAGCTTGGGACAGGGTGAATCCTACGAGCAGTACTTC
>-|TRBJ2-5|TRBV28|TRBD2
CASSLLLAGGLETQYF
TGTGCCAGCAGTTTATTACTAGCGGGAGGGTTGGAGACCCAGTACTTC
>-|TRBJ2-5|TRBV6-6|-
CASSPGGRQETQYF
TGTGCCAGCAGTCCAGGGGGGAGACAAGAGACCCAGTACTTC
>once|TRBJ2-7|TRBV7-2|-
CASSPQGLHEQYF
TGTGCCAGCAGCCCCCAGGGACTCCACGAGCAGTACTTC
>once|TRBJ1-2|TRBV15|-
CATSSETDSYGYTF
TGTGCCACCAGTAGCGAGACGGACTCATATGGCTACACCTTC
>-|TRBJ1-5|TRBV9|-
CASSVGITPNQPQHF
TGTGCCAGCAGCGTGGGCATTACACCGAATCAGCCCCAGCATTTT
>-|TRBJ2-7|TRBV4-1|TRBD2
CASSRGGLAGPPGEQYF
TGCGCCAGCAGCCGTGGGGGACTAGCGGGGCCCCCAGGGGAGCAGTACTTC
>-|TRBJ2-7|TRBV5-1|-
CASSLVVSPYEQYF
TGCGCCAGCAGCTTGGTAGTATCCCCCTACGAGCAGTACTTC
>-|TRBJ2-1|TRBV5-8|TRBD2
CASSLVASGRPTYNEQFF
TGTGCCAGCAGCTTGGTGGCTAGCGGGAGGCCCACCTACAATGAGCAGTTCTTC
>-|TRBJ2-1|TRBV5-1|TRBD2
CASSPSGSSYNEQFF
TGCGCCAGCAGCCCCAGCGGGAGCTCCTACAATGAGCAGTTCTTC
>-|TRBJ2-1|TRBV6-1|-
CASRAGASYNEQFF
TGTGCCAGCAGGGCAGGGGCCTCCTACAATGAGCAGTTCTTC